This is a list of T cell receptor beta chains from one sample in a study of T cell responses to AZD1222 COVID-19 vaccine. Here immunoSEQ multiplex PCR was the method, and the copy in TCRdb shows in-frame clones only, minus some. The sample carries about 73,000 clones, roughly 89% recorded once. Sequencing used peripheral blood, obtained 28 days after the second AZD1222 dose. All receptors come from an adult who received the AZD1222 COVID-19 vaccine. CDR3s include the opening cysteine and the closing phenylalanine or tryptophan.

CDR3 protein	V gene	J gene
CAWGTDMSSYNEQFF	TRBV30	TRBJ2-1
CASSLGSTEAFF	TRBV28	TRBJ1-1
CATAGLNTEAFF	TRBV11-2	TRBJ1-1
CASSLRLGTAAGYEQYF	TRBV5-1	TRBJ2-7
CALGGRNQPQHF	TRBV19	TRBJ1-5
CASSLRLAGDTDTQYF	TRBV4-1	TRBJ2-3
CASKDTNLDGYTF	TRBV6-5	TRBJ1-2
CSAPEGQGLPTNEKLFF	TRBV29-1	TRBJ1-4
CASSLGQPPILLHF	TRBV7-9	TRBJ1-6
CASTPHGGRNQPQHF	TRBV19	TRBJ1-5
CATSDWGGSLSYNEQFF	TRBV24-1	TRBJ2-1
CASSWTNGGQETQYF	TRBV19	TRBJ2-5
CASSAGSGGGNQPQHF	TRBV9	TRBJ1-5